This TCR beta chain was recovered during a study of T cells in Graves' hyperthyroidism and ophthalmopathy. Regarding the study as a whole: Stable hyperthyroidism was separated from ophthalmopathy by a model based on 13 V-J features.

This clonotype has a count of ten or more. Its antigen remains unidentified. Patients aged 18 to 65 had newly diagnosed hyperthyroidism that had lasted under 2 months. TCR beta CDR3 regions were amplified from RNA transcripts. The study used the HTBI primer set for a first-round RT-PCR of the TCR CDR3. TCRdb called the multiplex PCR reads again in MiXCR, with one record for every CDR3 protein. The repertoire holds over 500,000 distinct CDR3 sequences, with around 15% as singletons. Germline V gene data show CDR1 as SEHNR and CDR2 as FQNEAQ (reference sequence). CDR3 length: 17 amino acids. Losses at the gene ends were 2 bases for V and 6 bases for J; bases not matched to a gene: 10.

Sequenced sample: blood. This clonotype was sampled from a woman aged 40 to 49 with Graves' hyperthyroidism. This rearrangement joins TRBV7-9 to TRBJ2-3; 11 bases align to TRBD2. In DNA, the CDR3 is TGTGCCAGCAGCTTAATCCCCCTAGCGGGAGGAGGTGATACGCAGTATTTT. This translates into CASSLIPLAGGGDTQYF.